This TCR beta chain was obtained from a study of memory CD4+ T cells and cytomegalovirus serostatus. For the study at large: This sample comes from healthy Belgian adults, under 10 CMV seropositive, approximately 22 seronegative.

This clone was observed a few times. Single viable CD3+CD4+CD8-CD45RO+ cells were sorted as the memory CD4+ T cells. Serostatus was set by detecting CMV pp150, pp28, p38, p52 IgG. Germline values: CDR1 MDHEN, CDR2 SYDVKM. The V end was cut by 7 bases, the J end by 8 bases, with 17 bases between. The CDR3 totals 13 residues. Per the study methods: Out-of-frame sequences were removed, leaving 2 million to 2.5 million distinct TCRbeta sequences. Repertoires were generated with immunoSEQ multiplex PCR, while TCRdb's copy carries only in-frame clones and drops some. The V and J calls and clone size come from that table; D and trimming were worked out from the DNA. This sample carries 50,000 to 65,000 clones, over 60% of them seen once, and the ten largest clones take about 0.9%.

This TCR was recovered from an adult in good health and CMV-seronegative. The chain joins TRBV28 to TRBJ1-2, with D maybe TRBD1 (6 bases). The source material was memory CD4+ T cells from blood. The DNA of the CDR3 is TGTGCCAGCATAGTCCCGGGACATAGAGGCTACACCTTC. Translating it yields CASIVPGHRGYTF.